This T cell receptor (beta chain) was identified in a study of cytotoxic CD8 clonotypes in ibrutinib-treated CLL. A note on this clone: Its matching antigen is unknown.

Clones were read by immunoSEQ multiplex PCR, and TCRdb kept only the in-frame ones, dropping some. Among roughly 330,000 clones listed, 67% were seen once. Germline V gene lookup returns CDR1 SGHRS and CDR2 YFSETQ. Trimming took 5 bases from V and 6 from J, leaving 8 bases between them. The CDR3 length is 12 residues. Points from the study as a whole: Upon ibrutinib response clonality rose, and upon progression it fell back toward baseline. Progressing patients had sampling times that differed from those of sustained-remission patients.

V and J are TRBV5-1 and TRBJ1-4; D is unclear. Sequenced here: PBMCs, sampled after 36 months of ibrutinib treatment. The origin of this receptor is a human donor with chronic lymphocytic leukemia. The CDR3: CASSPGYEKLFF. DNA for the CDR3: TGCGCCAGCAGTCCAGGATATGAAAAACTGTTTTTT.